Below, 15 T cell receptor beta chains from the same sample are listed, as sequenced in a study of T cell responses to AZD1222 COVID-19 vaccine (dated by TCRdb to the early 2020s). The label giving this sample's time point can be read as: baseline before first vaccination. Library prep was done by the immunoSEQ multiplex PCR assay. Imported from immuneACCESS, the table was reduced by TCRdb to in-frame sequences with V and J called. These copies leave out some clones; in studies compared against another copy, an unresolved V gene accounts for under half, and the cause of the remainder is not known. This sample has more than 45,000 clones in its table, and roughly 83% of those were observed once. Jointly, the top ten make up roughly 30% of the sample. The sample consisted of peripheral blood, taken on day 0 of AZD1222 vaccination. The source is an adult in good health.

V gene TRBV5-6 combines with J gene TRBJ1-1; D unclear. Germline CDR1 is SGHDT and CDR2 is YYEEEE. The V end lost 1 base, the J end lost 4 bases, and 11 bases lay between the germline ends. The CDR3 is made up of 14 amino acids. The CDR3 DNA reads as TGTGCCAGCAGCTTGAAGCAACTGAGCACTGAAGCTTTCTTT. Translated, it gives CASSLKQLSTEAFF. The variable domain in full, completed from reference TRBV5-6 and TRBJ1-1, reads DAGVTQSPTHLIKTRGQQVTLRCSPKSGHDTVSWYQQALGQGPQFIFQYYEEEERQRGNFPDRFSGHQFPNYSSELNVNALLLGDSALYLCASSLKQLSTEAFFGQGTRLTVV.

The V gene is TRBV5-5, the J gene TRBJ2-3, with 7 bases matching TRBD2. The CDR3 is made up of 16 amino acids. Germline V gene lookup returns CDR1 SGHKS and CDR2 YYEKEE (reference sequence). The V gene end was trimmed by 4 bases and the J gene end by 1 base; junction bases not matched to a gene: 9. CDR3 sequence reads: CASSVEGGAGTDTQYF. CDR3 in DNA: TGTGCCAGCAGCGTGGAGGGAGGGGCTGGCACAGATACGCAGTATTTT. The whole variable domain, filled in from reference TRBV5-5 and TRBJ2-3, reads DAGVTQSPTHLIKTRGQQVTLRCSPISGHKSVSWYQQVLGQGPQFIFQYYEKEERGRGNFPDRFSARQFPNYSSELNVNALLLGDSALYLCASSVEGGAGTDTQYFGPGTRLTVL.

The CDR3 DNA reads TGTGCCATAAGGTCTAGTAATGAAAAACTGTTTTTT. Its translation: CAIRSSNEKLFF. The chain joins TRBV28 to TRBJ1-4, with D uncertain. Germline values: CDR1 MDHEN, CDR2 SYDVKM. The CDR3 totals 12 residues. V was clipped by 10 bases and J by 4 bases, with 10 bases between them. Filled out from reference TRBV28 and TRBJ1-4, the complete variable domain reads DVKVTQSSRYLVKRTGEKVFLECVQDMDHENMFWYRQDPGLGLRLIYFSYDVKMKEKGDIPEGYSVSREKKERFSLILESASTNQTSMYLCAIRSSNEKLFFGSGTQLSVL.

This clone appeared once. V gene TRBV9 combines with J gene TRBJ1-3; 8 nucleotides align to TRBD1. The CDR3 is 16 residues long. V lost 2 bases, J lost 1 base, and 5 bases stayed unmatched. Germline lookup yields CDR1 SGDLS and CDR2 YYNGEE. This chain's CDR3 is CASSVTGGESGNTIYF. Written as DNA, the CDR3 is TGTGCCAGCAGCGTCACAGGGGGAGAGTCTGGAAACACCATATATTTT.

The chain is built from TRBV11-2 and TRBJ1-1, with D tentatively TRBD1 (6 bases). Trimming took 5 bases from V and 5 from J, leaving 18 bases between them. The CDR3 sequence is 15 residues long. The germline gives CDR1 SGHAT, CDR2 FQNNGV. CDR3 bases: TGTGCCAGCAGCAACCGAGGGTGGGGGGCAACTGAAGCTTTCTTT. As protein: CASSNRGWGATEAFF.

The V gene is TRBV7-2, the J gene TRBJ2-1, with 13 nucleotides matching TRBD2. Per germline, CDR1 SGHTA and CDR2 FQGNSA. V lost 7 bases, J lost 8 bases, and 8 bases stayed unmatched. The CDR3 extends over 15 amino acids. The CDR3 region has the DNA TGTGCCAGCAACCTAAGGACTAGCGGGAGCTATGAGCAGTTCTTC. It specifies CASNLRTSGSYEQFF.

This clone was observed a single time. The CDR3 bases are TGTGCCAGTAGTTCTAGCCGGGACAGTGGAAACACCATATATTTT. It encodes CASSSSRDSGNTIYF. The genes are TRBV19 and TRBJ1-3, with 7 bases lining up with TRBD1. Germline CDR1 reads LNHDA; CDR2 reads SQIVND (reference sequence). V lost 5 bases to trimming and J lost 3 bases; unmatched junction nucleotides: 7. CDR3 size: 15 residues.

CDR3 sequence reads: CASSSMLNTEAFF. CDR3 nucleotides: TGCGCCAGCAGCTCTATGTTGAACACTGAAGCTTTCTTT. The V and J genes are TRBV5-1 and TRBJ1-1; no firm D call. The CDR3 covers 13 residues. Germline lookup yields CDR1 SGHRS and CDR2 YFSETQ. Trimming stripped 3 bases from V and 0 bases from J, with 6 bases between. Drawing the rest from reference TRBV5-1 and TRBJ1-1, the complete variable domain is KAGVTQTPRYLIKTRGQQVTLSCSPISGHRSVSWYQQTPGQGLQFLFEYFSETQRNKGNFPGRFSGRQFSNSRSEMNVSTLELGDSALYLCASSSMLNTEAFFGQGTRLTVV.

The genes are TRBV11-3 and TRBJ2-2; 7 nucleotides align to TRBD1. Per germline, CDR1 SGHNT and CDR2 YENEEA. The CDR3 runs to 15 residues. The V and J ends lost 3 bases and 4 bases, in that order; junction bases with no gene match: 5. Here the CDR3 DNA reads TGTGCCAGCAGCTTTTCGACAGGGCCCACCGGGGAGCTGTTTTTT. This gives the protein CASSFSTGPTGELFF.

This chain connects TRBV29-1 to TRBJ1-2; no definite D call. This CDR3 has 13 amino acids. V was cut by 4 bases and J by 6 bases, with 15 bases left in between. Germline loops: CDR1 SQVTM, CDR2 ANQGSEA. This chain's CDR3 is CSVVLAYVDGYTF. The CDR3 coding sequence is TGCAGCGTTGTACTAGCCTATGTTGATGGCTACACCTTC.

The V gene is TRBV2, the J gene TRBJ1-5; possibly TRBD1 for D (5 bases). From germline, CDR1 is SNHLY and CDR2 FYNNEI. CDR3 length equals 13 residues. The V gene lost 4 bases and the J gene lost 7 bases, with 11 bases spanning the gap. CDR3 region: CASSGGVGQPQHF. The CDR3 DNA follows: TGTGCCAGCAGTGGGGGGGTCGGGCAGCCCCAGCATTTT.

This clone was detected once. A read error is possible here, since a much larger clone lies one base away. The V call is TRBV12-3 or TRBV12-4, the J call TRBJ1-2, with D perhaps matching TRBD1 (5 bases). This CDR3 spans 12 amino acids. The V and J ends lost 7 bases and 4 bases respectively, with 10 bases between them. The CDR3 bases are TGTGCCAGCAATCAGGGTGGCTATGGCTACACCTTC. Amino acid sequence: CASNQGGYGYTF.

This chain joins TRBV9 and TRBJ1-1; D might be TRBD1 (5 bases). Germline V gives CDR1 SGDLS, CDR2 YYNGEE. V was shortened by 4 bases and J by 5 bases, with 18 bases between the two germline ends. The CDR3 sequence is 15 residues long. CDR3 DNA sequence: TGTGCCAGCAGCCCCCTTCGTGGGGGGGGGACTGAAGCTTTCTTT. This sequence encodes CASSPLRGGGTEAFF.

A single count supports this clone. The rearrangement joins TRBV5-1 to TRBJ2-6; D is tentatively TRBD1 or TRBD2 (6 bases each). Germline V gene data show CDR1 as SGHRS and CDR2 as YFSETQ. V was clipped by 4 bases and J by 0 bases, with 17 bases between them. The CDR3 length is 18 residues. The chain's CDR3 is CASSPRGELSSGANVLTF. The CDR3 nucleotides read TGCGCCAGCAGCCCGAGGGGGGAGCTATCCTCTGGGGCCAACGTCCTGACTTTC.

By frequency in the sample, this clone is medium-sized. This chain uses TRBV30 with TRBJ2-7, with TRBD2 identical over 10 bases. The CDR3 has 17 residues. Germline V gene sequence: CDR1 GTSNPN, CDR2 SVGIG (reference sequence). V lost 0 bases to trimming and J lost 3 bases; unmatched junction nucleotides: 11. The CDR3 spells CAWSVDPASGRIYEQYF. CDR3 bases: TGTGCCTGGAGTGTAGACCCCGCTAGCGGGAGAATCTACGAGCAGTACTTC.